This T cell receptor beta chain was identified in a study of control samples from healthy donors and cancer patients. V gave up 0 bases and J gave up 6 bases, with 7 bases separating them. Germline CDR1 and CDR2: SGHRS and YFSETQ. This CDR3 is 14 amino acids long. The assay was immunoSEQ multiplex PCR, and TCRdb's table has in-frame clones only and misses some. The specimen's table records around 190,000 clones. The genes are TRBV5-1 and TRBJ1-6, with TRBD1 as a possible D gene (6 bases). The origin of this receptor is a woman in her 30s in good health. The sample consisted of blood. CDR3 amino acids: CASSLEGGNSPLHF. The CDR3 DNA reads as TGCGCCAGCAGCTTGGAGGGGGGTAATTCACCCCTCCACTTT.